A selection of T cell receptor beta chains follows, all from one sample in a study of CD8 T cells in ankylosing spondylitis. MiXCR, applied by TCRdb to the 5' RACE reads, yields one record per CDR3 protein. The sample yields about 160,000 distinct CDR3 sequences, 9.8% seen once. The sequencing input was blood, either unsorted or a sorted T cell fraction (not recorded which). The receptors shown here come from a female donor with ankylosing spondylitis or in good health (not recorded which). Each CDR3 is given with its conserved first and last residue. Each record gives: J gene, clone size, D gene, V gene, CDR3 DNA, CDR3 protein. The D gene is left open where the match is weak. Clone size, where shown, is once, few, many, or a class for clones that have expanded.

>TRBJ2-7|NA|NA|TRBV10-2
TGCGCCAGCACCGAATGGGGACTCGAGCAGTACTTC
CASTEWGLEQYF
>TRBJ2-1|few|TRBD2|TRBV5-1
TGCGCCAGCCGGGACGGGGGGAACAATGAGCAGTTCTTC
CASRDGGNNEQFF
>TRBJ2-1|few|TRBD2|TRBV4-3
TGCGCCAGCAGCCAAGATGGGAGGGTACTTAATGAGCAGTTCTTC
CASSQDGRVLNEQFF
>TRBJ2-1|NA|NA|TRBV6-2/TRBV6-3
TGTGCCAGCAGTTACTCGAATACCCTAGCTCCCTACAATGAGCAGTTCTTC
CASSYSNTLAPYNEQFF
>TRBJ2-7|NA|NA|TRBV2
TGTGCCAGCACCTCGACGTACGAGCAGTACTTC
CASTSTYEQYF
>TRBJ2-1|NA|NA|TRBV11-3
TGTGCCAGCAGCTTCTCACAGGGTTATGAGCAGTTCTTC
CASSFSQGYEQFF
>TRBJ2-3|NA|NA|TRBV29-1
TGCAGCTCCGGCAGGGCTAGCACAGATACGCAGTATTTT
CSSGRASTDTQYF
>TRBJ1-6|many|TRBD1|TRBV2
TGTGCCAGCAGGACAGGGGATAATTCACCCCTCCACTTT
CASRTGDNSPLHF
>TRBJ1-1|NA|NA|TRBV7-9
TGTGCCAGCAGGCCGGACCTGAACACTGAAGCTTTCTTT
CASRPDLNTEAFF
>TRBJ2-3|few|NA|TRBV5-6
TGTGCCAGCAGCTTGGGTGCCAGCGGACTAAGCACAGATACGCAGTATTTT
CASSLGASGLSTDTQYF
>TRBJ2-3|few|NA|TRBV7-9
TGTGCCAGCAGCTTAATGGCGAAACTAAGCACAGATACGCAGTATTTT
CASSLMAKLSTDTQYF
>TRBJ1-2|NA|TRBD1|TRBV7-9
TGTGCCAGCAGCCGGGTGGGACAGTCCTATGGCTACACCTTC
CASSRVGQSYGYTF
>TRBJ2-5|few|NA|TRBV18
TGTGCCAGCTCACCAGGTCCTCTCGACCAAGAGACCCAGTACTTC
CASSPGPLDQETQYF
>TRBJ2-7|NA|NA|TRBV7-8
TGTGCCAGCAGCTCCCCGGACGACGGTTACTCCTACGAGCAGTACTTC
CASSSPDDGYSYEQYF
>TRBJ1-1|NA|NA|TRBV7-9
TGTGCCAGCAGTTCTATTCACAGGACTGAAGCTTTCTTT
CASSSIHRTEAFF
>TRBJ2-7|few|NA|TRBV27
TGTGCCAGCCAAGACAATTCCTACGAGCAGTACTTC
CASQDNSYEQYF
>TRBJ2-1|many|NA|TRBV9
TGTGCCAGCAGCGTTAGCGCTAGCTCCTACAATGAGCAGTTCTTC
CASSVSASSYNEQFF
>TRBJ1-1|few|NA|TRBV21-1
TGTGCCAGCAGCCCTGGGGGGGTGAGGGCTTTCTTT
CASSPGGVRAFF
>TRBJ2-5|few|NA|TRBV20-1
TGCAGTGCTAGTTCGGACGGGCGGGAGACCCAGTACTTC
CSASSDGRETQYF
>TRBJ2-7|NA|TRBD1|TRBV19
TGTGCCAGTAGTACCGACAGGGGTTCAGGGTACGAGCAGTACTTC
CASSTDRGSGYEQYF
>TRBJ1-4|few|NA|TRBV14
TGTGCCAGCAGCCAGGACCCAGGAGGGGTTAGACCGCTTAATGAAAAACTGTTTTTT
CASSQDPGGVRPLNEKLFF
>TRBJ2-2|NA|NA|TRBV6-1
TGTGCCACGATGCGGGGGAACACCGGGGAGCTGTTTTTT
CATMRGNTGELFF
>TRBJ2-3|NA|TRBD2|TRBV20-1
TGCAGTGCTGTCGGACTAGCGGGAGGGCGTACTAGCACAGATACGCAGTATTTT
CSAVGLAGGRTSTDTQYF
>TRBJ1-1|NA|NA|TRBV5-1
TGCGCCAGCAGTGAGGGAATCCGAATGAACACTGAAGCTTTCTTT
CASSEGIRMNTEAFF